A single sample is the source of the 16 T cell receptor beta chains below, sequenced in a study of cytomegalovirus exposure and HLA in healthy donors. PCR primers comprised 60 Vbeta and 13 Jbeta primers. Profiled with immunoSEQ multiplex PCR; TCRdb holds only in-frame clones, not every one. The repertoire has 130,000 to 150,000 clones, approximately 82% of them found once; the top ten carry 9% to 10%. The specimen sequenced was PBMCs. All receptors come from a woman aged 60-75 years in good health and CMV-seropositive.

The V gene is TRBV13, the J gene TRBJ2-5, with 9 bases identical to TRBD2. The better agreement between TRBJ2-7 and the DNA end casts doubt on the J call. CDR1 is PRHDT and CDR2 is FYEKMQ in the germline V gene (reference sequence). The CDR3 has 15 residues. DNA for the CDR3: TGTGCCAGCAGCCAGTTGCGGGGGGGATCCCACGAGCAGTACTTC. Its translation: CASSQLRGGSHEQYF.

The J gene is TRBJ2-5, the V gene TRBV28; 12 nucleotides agree with TRBD2. Germline values: CDR1 MDHEN, CDR2 SYDVKM. This CDR3 region has 15 residues. The V gene end was trimmed by 8 bases and the J gene end by 0 bases; junction bases not matched to a gene: 4. The CDR3 DNA reads as TGTGCCAGCCACCTAGCGGGAGGGTACCAAGAGACCCAGTACTTC. Translation gives CASHLAGGYQETQYF.

The rearrangement uses TRBV4-1 and TRBJ1-4, with 8 bases lining up with TRBD1. In germline, CDR1 is MGHRA, CDR2 YSYEKL. This CDR3 spans 15 amino acids. Trimming at V came to 4 bases and at J to 7 bases, leaving 8 bases not matched to a gene. The CDR3 loop is CASSPSGTGAEKLFF. The DNA of the CDR3 is TGCGCCAGCAGCCCCTCCGGGACAGGCGCTGAAAAACTGTTTTTT.

V gene TRBV28 combines with J gene TRBJ2-3; 7 bases align to TRBD2. Germline CDR1 and CDR2: MDHEN and SYDVKM. This CDR3 has 16 residues. Losses at the gene ends were 5 bases for V and 6 bases for J; bases not matched to a gene: 14. The CDR3 DNA follows: TGTGCCAGCAGTCCCCCCCAGGGAGGCGGGAGTGATACGCAGTATTTT. This encodes CASSPPQGGGSDTQYF.

A few counts support this clone. The chain recombines TRBV23-1 with TRBJ2-7, with TRBD1 matching over 11 bases. TRBV23-1 is identified as an open reading frame with a role that is uncertain. J was trimmed by 3 bases and V by 7 bases; bases with no gene match: 5. The CDR3 totals 14 residues. The CDR3 sequence: CASTGQGDIYEQYF. The CDR3, as DNA: TGCGCCAGCACGGGACAGGGGGATATCTACGAGCAGTACTTC.

The V call is TRBV28, the J call TRBJ2-1; tentatively, D is TRBD2 (5 bases). The germline V gene has CDR1 MDHEN and CDR2 SYDVKM. V shed 10 bases and J shed 4 bases, with 23 bases lying between them. There are 16 residues in the CDR3. The CDR3: CATSPLTPRGYNEQFF. In DNA form, the CDR3 reads TGTGCCACCTCCCCTCTAACCCCTCGGGGTTACAATGAGCAGTTCTTC.

The gene calls are TRBV30 and TRBJ1-2; D call uncertain. This CDR3 spans 10 amino acids. CDR1 is GTSNPN and CDR2 is SVGIG in the germline V gene (reference sequence). The V end was cut by 3 bases, the J end by 8 bases, with 7 bases between. The DNA of the CDR3 is TGTGCCTGGAGGGTAGTGGGCTACACCTTC. Translation gives CAWRVVGYTF.

The chain has TRBV5-6 and TRBJ2-6; a possible D gene is TRBD1 (5 bases). This CDR3 region has 16 residues. V was clipped by 0 bases and J by 0 bases, with 7 bases between them. The V gene's germline CDR1 is SGHDT and CDR2 YYEEEE. The CDR3 DNA reads TGTGCCAGCAGCTTGGTTGACAGCTCTGGGGCCAACGTCCTGACTTTC. Its translation is CASSLVDSSGANVLTF.

In its sample, this clone was seen once. The chain carries TRBV6-5 and TRBJ1-6, with D possibly TRBD1 on 5 matching bases. Germline lookup yields CDR1 MNHEY and CDR2 SVGAGI. Between the trimmed V and J ends, which lost 4 bases and 9 bases, there was a span of 13 bases. CDR3 length: 14 residues. The CDR3 reads CASSSNRISSPLHF. In DNA form, the CDR3 reads TGTGCCAGCAGTTCAAACAGGATTAGTTCACCCCTCCACTTT.

The chain links TRBV19 to TRBJ2-2, with a tentative D call TRBD2 (7 bases). CDR3 length: 13 amino acids. CDR1 LNHDA and CDR2 SQIVND come from the germline V gene (reference sequence). V was cut by 10 bases and J by 8 bases, with 17 bases left in between. The DNA for the CDR3 is TGTGCCACCCCAGGGAGGGGGTCGGGGGAGCTGTTTTTT. This encodes CATPGRGSGELFF.

The CDR3 reads CASSQDRGGANVLTF. The CDR3 DNA sequence: TGCGCCAGCAGCCAAGACAGGGGTGGGGCCAACGTCCTGACTTTC. This chain uses TRBV4-1 with TRBJ2-6; D may be TRBD1 (6 bases). CDR1 and CDR2 from the germline V gene are MGHRA and YSYEKL. V was cut by 0 bases and J by 3 bases, with 6 bases left in between. This CDR3 is built from 15 residues.

The chain employs TRBV27 and TRBJ2-2; 10 nucleotides match TRBD2. Germline V gives CDR1 MNHEY, CDR2 SMNVEV (reference sequence). The CDR3 sequence is 17 residues long. Germline trimming cut 7 bases from V and 4 bases from J; bases unmatched to any gene: 12. The DNA of the CDR3 is TGTGCCAGCAACCTTAGAGGGCTAGCGGGAGTCACCGGGGAGCTGTTTTTT. Its protein is CASNLRGLAGVTGELFF.

The chain has TRBV4-2 and TRBJ2-2; 10 bases are a match to TRBD2. Germline loops: CDR1 LGHNA, CDR2 YNFKEQ. The CDR3 has 16 residues. V dropped 4 bases and J dropped 5; count of bases not matched to a gene: 7. The CDR3 nucleotides are TGTGCCAGCAGCCCGCCTAGCGGGAGAGGAACCGGGGAGCTGTTTTTT. It is translated as CASSPPSGRGTGELFF.

The rearrangement uses TRBV5-1 and TRBJ2-1, with TRBD2 identical over 7 bases. The germline gives CDR1 SGHRS, CDR2 YFSETQ. V lost 5 bases to trimming and J lost 2 bases; unmatched junction nucleotides: 4. The CDR3 extends over 14 amino acids. The CDR3 loop reads CASRFGGTYNEQFF. The CDR3 coding sequence is TGCGCCAGCAGGTTCGGGGGGACCTACAATGAGCAGTTCTTC.

This chain uses TRBV5-1 with TRBJ2-1; TRBD2 matches 9 bases. The V gene end was trimmed by 4 bases and the J gene end by 0 bases; junction bases not matched to a gene: 5. The CDR3 extends over 16 amino acids. Germline V CDR1 and CDR2: SGHRS, YFSETQ. CDR3 in amino acids: CASSEAGGPSYNEQFF. CDR3 bases: TGCGCCAGCAGCGAGGCGGGAGGGCCCTCCTACAATGAGCAGTTCTTC.

The V and J genes are TRBV2 and TRBJ2-5; the match to TRBD2 covers 10 bases. The end of the DNA fits TRBJ2-7 better, so the J call may be wrong. Germline CDR1 reads SNHLY; CDR2 reads FYNNEI. The CDR3 runs 15 residues. The CDR3 region has the DNA TGTGCCAGCAAAGCGGGAGGGTCGTTCGCCTACGAGCAGTACTTC. Translation: CASKAGGSFAYEQYF.